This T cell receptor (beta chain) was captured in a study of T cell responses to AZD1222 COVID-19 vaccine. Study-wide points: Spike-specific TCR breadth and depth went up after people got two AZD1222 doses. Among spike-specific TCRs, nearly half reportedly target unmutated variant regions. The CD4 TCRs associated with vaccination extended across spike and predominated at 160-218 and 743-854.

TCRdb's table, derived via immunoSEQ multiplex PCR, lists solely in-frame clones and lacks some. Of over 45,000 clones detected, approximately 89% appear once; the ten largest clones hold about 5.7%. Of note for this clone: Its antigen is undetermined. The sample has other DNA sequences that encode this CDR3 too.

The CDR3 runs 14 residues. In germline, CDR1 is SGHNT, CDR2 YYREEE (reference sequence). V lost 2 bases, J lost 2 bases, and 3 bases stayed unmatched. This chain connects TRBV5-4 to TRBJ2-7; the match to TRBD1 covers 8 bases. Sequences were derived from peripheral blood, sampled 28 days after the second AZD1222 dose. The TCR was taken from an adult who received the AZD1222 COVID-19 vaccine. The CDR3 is CASSFRGRPYEQYF. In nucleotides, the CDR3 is TGTGCCAGCAGCTTCAGGGGGCGTCCCTACGAGCAGTACTTC.